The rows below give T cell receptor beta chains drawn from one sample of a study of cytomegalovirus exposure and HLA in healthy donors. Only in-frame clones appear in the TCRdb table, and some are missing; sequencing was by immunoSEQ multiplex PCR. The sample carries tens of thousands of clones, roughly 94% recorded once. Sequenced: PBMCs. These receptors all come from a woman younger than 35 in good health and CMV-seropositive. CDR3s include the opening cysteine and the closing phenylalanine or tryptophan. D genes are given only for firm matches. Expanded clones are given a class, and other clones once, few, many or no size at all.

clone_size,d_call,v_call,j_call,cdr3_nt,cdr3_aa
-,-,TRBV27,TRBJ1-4,TGTGCCAGCAGTCCCTATACAGCTAATGAAAAACTGTTTTTT,CASSPYTANEKLFF
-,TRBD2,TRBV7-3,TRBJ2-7,TGTGCCAGCAGCTTAAGCAGCGGGGCCTACGAGCAGTACTTC,CASSLSSGAYEQYF
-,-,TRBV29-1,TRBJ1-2,TGCAGCGTTGCGCGACAGAGCTATGGCTACACCTTC,CSVARQSYGYTF
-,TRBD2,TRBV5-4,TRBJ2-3,TGTGCCAGCAGCCCCCCCGGGAGGAGCACAGATACGCAGTATTTT,CASSPPGRSTDTQYF
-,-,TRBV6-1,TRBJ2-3,TGTGCCAGCAGCACAGGGCCCAGAGTAGATACGCAGTATTTT,CASSTGPRVDTQYF
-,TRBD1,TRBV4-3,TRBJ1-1,TGCGCCAGCAGCCAAGACCATGGGGGAGACAGGGTGGTAAACTTT,CASSQDHGGDRVVNF
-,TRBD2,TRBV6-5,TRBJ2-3,TGTGCCAGCAGTTACAGCGGGGGGGCTGGAACAGATACGCAGTATTTT,CASSYSGGAGTDTQYF
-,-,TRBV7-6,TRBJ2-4,TGTGCCAGCAGCCTATCTGACAGGAACGTTCAGTACTTC,CASSLSDRNVQYF
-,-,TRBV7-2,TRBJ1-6,TGTGCCAGCAGCTTAGTCGTCTGGAGTAATTCACCCCTCCACTTT,CASSLVVWSNSPLHF
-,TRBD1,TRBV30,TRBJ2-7,TGTGCCTGGGGTAGAACAGGGGGAAGGGCCTACGAGCAGTACTTC,CAWGRTGGRAYEQYF
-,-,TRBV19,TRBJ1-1,TGTGCCAGTAGTATACAGGGAAAAGCTGAAGCTTTCTTT,CASSIQGKAEAFF
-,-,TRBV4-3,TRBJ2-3,TGCGCCAGCAGCCAAGACGGGGGGCCCGGGGACACGCAGTATTTT,CASSQDGGPGDTQYF
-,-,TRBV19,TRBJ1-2,TGTGCCAGTAGTATGAGACAGAACTATGGCTACACCTTC,CASSMRQNYGYTF
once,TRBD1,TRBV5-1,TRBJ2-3,TGCGCCAGCAGCTTGGGGGGACAGGGGTACGATACGCAGTATTTT,CASSLGGQGYDTQYF
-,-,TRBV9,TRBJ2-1,TGTGCCAGCAGCGTAGCGGAGTACTATCAGGGCGCCTACAATGAGCAGTTCTTC,CASSVAEYYQGAYNEQFF
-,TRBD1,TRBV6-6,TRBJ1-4,TGTGCCAGCAGTCCAAACAGGGGTGCAACTAATGAAAAACTGTTTTTT,CASSPNRGATNEKLFF
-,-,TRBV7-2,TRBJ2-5,TGTGCCAGCAGCCCCCGTCCGGGGTTGACCCAGTACTTC,CASSPRPGLTQYF
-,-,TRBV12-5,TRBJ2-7,TGTGCTAGTGGGAGGACAGGGAGGGACGAGCAGTACTTC,CASGRTGRDEQYF
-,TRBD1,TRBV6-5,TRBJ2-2,TGTGCCAGCAGTCGATCATGGACAGGCGGGGAGCTGTTTTTT,CASSRSWTGGELFF
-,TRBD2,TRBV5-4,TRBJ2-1,TGTGCCAGCAGGGCTGGGGGGGGTAGCTCCTACAATGAGCAGTTCTTC,CASRAGGGSSYNEQFF